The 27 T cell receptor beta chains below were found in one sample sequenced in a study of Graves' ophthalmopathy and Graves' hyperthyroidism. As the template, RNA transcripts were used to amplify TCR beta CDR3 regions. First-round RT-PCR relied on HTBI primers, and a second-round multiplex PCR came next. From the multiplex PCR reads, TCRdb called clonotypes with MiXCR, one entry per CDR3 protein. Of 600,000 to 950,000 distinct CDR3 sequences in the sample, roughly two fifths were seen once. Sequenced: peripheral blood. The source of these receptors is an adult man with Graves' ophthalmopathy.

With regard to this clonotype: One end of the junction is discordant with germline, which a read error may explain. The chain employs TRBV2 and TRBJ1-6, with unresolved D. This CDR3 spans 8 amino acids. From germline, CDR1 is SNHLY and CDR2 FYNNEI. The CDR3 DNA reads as TGTGCCAGCACCGGAGGGAGTTTT. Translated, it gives CASTGGSF.

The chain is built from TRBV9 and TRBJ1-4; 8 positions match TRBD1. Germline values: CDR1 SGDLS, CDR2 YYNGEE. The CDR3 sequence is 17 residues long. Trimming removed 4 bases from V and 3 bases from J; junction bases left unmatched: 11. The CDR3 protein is CASSHGQGALSNEKLFF. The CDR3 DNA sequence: TGTGCCAGCAGCCACGGACAGGGAGCCCTCTCTAATGAAAAACTGTTTTTT.

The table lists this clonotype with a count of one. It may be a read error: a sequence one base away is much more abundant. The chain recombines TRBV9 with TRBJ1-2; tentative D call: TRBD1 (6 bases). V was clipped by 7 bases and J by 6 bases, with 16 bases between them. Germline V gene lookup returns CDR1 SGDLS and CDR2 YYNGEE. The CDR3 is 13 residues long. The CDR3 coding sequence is TGTGCCAGCGGCCCACAGGGTTTGAATGGCTACACCTTC. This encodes CASGPQGLNGYTF. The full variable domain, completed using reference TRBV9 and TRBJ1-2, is DSGVTQTPKHLITATGQRVTLRCSPRSGDLSVYWYQQSLDQGLQFLIQYYNGEERAKGNILERFSAQQFPDLHSELNLSSLELGDSALYFCASGPQGLNGYTFGSGTRLTVV.

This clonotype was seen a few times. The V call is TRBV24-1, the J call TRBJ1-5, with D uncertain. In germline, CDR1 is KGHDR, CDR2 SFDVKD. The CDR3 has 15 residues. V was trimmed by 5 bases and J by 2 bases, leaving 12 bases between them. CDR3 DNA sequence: TGTGCCACCAGTGCCAATGTACTGGGCAATCAGCCCCAGCATTTT. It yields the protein CATSANVLGNQPQHF.

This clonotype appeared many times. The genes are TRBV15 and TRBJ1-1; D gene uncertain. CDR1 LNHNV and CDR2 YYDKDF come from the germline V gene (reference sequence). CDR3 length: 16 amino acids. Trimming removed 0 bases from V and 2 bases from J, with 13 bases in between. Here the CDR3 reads CATSRDQLEGNTEAFF. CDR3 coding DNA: TGTGCCACCAGCAGAGATCAATTGGAGGGAAACACTGAAGCTTTCTTT.

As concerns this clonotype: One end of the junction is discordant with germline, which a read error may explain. The DNA for the CDR3 is TGTGCCAGCAGTTTAATGACAGGCTATAATTCACCCCTCCACTTT. Translated: CASSLMTGYNSPLHF. The rearrangement uses TRBV24-1 and TRBJ1-6; D may be TRBD1 (6 bases). Germline V gene data show CDR1 as KGHDR and CDR2 as SFDVKD. The CDR3 is 15 amino acids.

CDR3 region: CASRDSRRELFF. Here the CDR3 DNA reads TGTGCCAGCAGGGATAGTCGCCGGGAGCTGTTTTTT. V usage is TRBV25-1 and J usage is TRBJ2-2; D remains unclear. The germline V gene has CDR1 MGHDK and CDR2 SYGVNS. Trimming removed 6 bases from V and 9 bases from J, with 11 bases in between. The CDR3 contains 12 residues. Based on the CDR3 plus reference TRBV25-1 and TRBJ2-2, the full variable domain is EADIYQTPRYLVIGTGKKITLECSQTMGHDKMYWYQQDPGMELHLIHYSYGVNSTEKGDLSSESTVSRIRTEHFPLTLESARPSHTSQYLCASRDSRRELFFGEGSRLTVL.

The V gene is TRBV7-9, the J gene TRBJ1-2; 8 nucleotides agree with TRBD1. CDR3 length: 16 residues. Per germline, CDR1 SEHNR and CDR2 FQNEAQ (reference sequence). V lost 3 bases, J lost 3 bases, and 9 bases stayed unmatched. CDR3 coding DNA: TGTGCCAGCAGCTTCGGGCGGACAGGGCCGGACTATGGCTACACCTTC. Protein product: CASSFGRTGPDYGYTF.

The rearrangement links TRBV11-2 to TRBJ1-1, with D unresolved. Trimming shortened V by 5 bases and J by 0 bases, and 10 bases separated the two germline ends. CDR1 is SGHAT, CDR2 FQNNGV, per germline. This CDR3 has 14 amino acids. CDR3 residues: CASSPENMNTEAFF. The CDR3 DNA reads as TGTGCCAGCAGCCCCGAAAACATGAACACTGAAGCTTTCTTT. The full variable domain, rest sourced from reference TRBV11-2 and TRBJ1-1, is EAGVAQSPRYKIIEKRQSVAFWCNPISGHATLYWYQQILGQGPKLLIQFQNNGVVDDSQLPKDRFSAERLKGVDSTLKIQPAKLEDSAVYLCASSPENMNTEAFFGQGTRLTVV.

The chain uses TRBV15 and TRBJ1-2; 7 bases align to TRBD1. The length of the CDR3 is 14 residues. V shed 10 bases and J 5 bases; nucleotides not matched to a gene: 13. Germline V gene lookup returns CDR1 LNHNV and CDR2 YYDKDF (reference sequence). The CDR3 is CASSPSGQLYGYTF. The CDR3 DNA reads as TGTGCCAGCTCACCATCGGGACAGCTTTATGGCTACACCTTC.

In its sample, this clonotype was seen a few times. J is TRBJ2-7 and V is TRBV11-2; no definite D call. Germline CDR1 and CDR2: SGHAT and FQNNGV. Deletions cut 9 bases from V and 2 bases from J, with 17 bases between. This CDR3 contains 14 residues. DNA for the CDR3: TGTGCCAGACGCGTGACTTTACCCCCCTACGAGCAGTACTTC. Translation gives CARRVTLPPYEQYF. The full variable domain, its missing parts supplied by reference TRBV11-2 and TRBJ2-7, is EAGVAQSPRYKIIEKRQSVAFWCNPISGHATLYWYQQILGQGPKLLIQFQNNGVVDDSQLPKDRFSAERLKGVDSTLKIQPAKLEDSAVYLCARRVTLPPYEQYFGPGTRLTVT.

Here the CDR3 reads CASSVGLLHTDTQYF. The CDR3, as DNA: TGTGCCAGCAGCGTAGGCCTACTTCACACAGATACGCAGTATTTT. The chain employs TRBV9 and TRBJ2-3; no definite D call. The germline CDR1 and CDR2 sequences are SGDLS and YYNGEE. Trimming pared 0 bases from V and 2 bases from J, leaving 10 bases between. CDR3 size: 15 residues.

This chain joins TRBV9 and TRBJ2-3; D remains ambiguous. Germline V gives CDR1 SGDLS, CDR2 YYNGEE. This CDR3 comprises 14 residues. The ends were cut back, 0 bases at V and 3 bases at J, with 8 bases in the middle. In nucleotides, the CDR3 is TGTGCCAGCAGCGTAGAGCCGGTTACAGATACGCAGTATTTT. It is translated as CASSVEPVTDTQYF. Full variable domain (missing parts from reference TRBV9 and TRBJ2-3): DSGVTQTPKHLITATGQRVTLRCSPRSGDLSVYWYQQSLDQGLQFLIQYYNGEERAKGNILERFSAQQFPDLHSELNLSSLELGDSALYFCASSVEPVTDTQYFGPGTRLTVL.

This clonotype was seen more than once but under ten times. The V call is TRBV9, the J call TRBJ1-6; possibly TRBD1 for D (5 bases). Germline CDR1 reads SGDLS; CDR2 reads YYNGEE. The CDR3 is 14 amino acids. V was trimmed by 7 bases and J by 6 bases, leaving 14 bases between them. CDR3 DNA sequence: TGTGCCAGCGTAGTACGGGGCCTTAATTCACCCCTCCACTTT. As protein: CASVVRGLNSPLHF.

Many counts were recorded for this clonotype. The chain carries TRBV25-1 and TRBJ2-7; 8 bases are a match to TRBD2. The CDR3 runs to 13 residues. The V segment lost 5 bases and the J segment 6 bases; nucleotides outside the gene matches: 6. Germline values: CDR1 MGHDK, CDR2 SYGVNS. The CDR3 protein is CASSQGGGPEQYF. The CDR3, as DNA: TGTGCCAGCAGTCAGGGCGGGGGGCCCGAGCAGTACTTC.

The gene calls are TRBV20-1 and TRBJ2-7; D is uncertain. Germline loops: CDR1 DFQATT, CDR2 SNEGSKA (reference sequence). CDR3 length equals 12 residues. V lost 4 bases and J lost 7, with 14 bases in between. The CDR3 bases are TGCAGTGCTAAACGTCCGGCTGGGGAGCAGTACTTC. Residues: CSAKRPAGEQYF.

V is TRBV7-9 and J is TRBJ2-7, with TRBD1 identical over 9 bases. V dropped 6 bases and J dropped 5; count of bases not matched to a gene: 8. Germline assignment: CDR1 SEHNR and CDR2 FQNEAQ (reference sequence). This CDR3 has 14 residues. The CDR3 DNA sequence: TGTGCCAGCAGTTTGGGGACAGGGTCCGACGAGCAGTACTTC. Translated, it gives CASSLGTGSDEQYF.

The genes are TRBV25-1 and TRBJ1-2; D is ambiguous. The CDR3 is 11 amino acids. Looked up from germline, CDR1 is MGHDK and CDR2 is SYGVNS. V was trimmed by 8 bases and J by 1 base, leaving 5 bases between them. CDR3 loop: CASAINYGYTF. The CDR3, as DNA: TGTGCCAGCGCAATTAACTATGGCTACACCTTC.

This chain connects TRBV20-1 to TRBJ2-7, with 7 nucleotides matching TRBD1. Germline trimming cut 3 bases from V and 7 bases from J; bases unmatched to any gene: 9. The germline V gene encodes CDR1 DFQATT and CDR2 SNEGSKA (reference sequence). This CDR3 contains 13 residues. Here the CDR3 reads CSASPDRVGEQYF. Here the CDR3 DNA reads TGCAGTGCTAGCCCTGACAGGGTAGGGGAGCAGTACTTC.

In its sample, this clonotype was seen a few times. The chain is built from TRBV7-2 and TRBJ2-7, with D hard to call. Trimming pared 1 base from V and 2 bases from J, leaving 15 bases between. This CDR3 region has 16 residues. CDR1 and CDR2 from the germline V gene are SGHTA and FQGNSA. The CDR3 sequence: CASSLGGTGTAYEQYF. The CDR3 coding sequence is TGTGCCAGCAGCTTAGGGGGAACTGGTACCGCCTACGAGCAGTACTTC.

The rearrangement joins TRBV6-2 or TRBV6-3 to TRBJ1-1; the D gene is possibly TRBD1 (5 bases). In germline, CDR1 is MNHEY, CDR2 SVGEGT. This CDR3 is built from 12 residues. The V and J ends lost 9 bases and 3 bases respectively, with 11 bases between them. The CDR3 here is CARRWGHTEAFF. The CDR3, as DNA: TGTGCCAGGAGGTGGGGACACACTGAAGCTTTCTTT.

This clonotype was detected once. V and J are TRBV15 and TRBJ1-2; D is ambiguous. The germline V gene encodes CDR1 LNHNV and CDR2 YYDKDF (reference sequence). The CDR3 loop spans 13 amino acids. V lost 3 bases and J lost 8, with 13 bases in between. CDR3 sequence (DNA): TGTGCCACCAGCAGCCTAGGGAATGAGGGCTACACCTTC. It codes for CATSSLGNEGYTF. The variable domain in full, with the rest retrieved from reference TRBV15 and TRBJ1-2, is DAMVIQNPRYQVTQFGKPVTLSCSQTLNHNVMYWYQQKSSQAPKLLFHYYDKDFNNEADTPDNFQSRRPNTSFCFLDIRSPGLGDTAMYLCATSSLGNEGYTFGSGTRLTVV.

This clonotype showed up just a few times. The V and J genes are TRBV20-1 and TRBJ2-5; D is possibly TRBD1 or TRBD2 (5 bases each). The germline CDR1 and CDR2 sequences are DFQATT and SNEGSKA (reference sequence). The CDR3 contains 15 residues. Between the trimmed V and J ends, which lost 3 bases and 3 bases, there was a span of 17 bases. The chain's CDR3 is CSARAVGVGEETQYF. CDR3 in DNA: TGCAGTGCTAGGGCGGTAGGGGTGGGGGAAGAGACCCAGTACTTC.

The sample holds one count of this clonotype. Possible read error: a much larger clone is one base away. The CDR3 DNA reads as TGCAGCGTCCCATCCCAGGAAAGCCAATACGAGCAGTACTTC. This encodes CSVPSQESQYEQYF. The V gene is TRBV29-1, the J gene TRBJ2-7; no clear D gene. Trimming removed 6 bases at V and 4 bases at J, with 19 bases between. The CDR3 loop spans 14 amino acids. Germline CDR1 is SQVTM and CDR2 is ANQGSEA.

CDR3: CASSYSSNRPALDEQYF. CDR3 nucleotide sequence: TGTGCCAGCAGTTACTCCTCGAATCGGCCGGCTTTGGACGAGCAGTACTTC. The J gene is TRBJ2-7, the V gene TRBV6-5, with D hard to call. V shed 0 bases and J shed 5 bases, with 20 bases lying between them. This CDR3 comprises 17 residues. Per germline, CDR1 MNHEY and CDR2 SVGAGI.

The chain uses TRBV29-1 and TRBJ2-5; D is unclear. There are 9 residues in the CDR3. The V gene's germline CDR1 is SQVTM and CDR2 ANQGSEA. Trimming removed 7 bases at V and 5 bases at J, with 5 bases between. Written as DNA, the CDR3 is TGCAGCGAGAGGGAGACCCAGTACTTC. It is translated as CSERETQYF.

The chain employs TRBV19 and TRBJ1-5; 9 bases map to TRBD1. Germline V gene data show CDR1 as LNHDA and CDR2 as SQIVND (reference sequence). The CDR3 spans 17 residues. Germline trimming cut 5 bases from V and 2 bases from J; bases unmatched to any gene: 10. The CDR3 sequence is CASSSTTGGRGNQPQHF. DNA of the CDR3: TGTGCCAGTAGTTCAACAACAGGGGGCCGGGGCAATCAGCCCCAGCATTTT.